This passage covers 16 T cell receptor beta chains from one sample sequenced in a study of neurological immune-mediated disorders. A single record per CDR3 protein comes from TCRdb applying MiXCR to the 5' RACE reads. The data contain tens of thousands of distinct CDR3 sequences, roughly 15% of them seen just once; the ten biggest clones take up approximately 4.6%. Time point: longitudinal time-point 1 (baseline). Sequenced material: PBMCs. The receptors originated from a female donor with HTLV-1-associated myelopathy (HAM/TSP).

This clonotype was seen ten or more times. The CDR3 sequence is CSAIGASGTTDTQYF. DNA of the CDR3: TGCAGTGCTATCGGGGCTAGCGGGACCACAGATACGCAGTATTTT. This chain joins TRBV20-1 and TRBJ2-3, with TRBD2 matching 9 bases. CDR3 length: 15 residues. J was trimmed by 2 bases and V by 4 bases; bases with no gene match: 7. Germline V lookup: CDR1 DFQATT, CDR2 SNEGSKA (reference sequence).

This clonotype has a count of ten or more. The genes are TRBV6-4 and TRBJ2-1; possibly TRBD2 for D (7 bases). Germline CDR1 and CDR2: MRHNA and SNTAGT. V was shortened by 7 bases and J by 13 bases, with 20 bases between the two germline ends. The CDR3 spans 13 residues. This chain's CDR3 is CASTLEVGGPQFF. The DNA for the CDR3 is TGTGCCAGCACCCTAGAGGTGGGGGGGCCCCAGTTCTTC.

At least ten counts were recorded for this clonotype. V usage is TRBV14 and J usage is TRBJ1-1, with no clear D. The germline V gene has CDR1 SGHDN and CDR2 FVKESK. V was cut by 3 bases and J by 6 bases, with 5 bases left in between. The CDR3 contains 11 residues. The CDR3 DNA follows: TGTGCCAGCAGCCAGCGGTCTGAAGCTTTCTTT. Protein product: CASSQRSEAFF.

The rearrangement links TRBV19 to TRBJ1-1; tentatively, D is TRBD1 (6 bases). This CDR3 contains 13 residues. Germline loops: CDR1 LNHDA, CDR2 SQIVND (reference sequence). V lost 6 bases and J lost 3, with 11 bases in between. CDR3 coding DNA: TGTGCCAGTAGGGGGGCAATTTACACTGAAGCTTTCTTT. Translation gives CASRGAIYTEAFF.

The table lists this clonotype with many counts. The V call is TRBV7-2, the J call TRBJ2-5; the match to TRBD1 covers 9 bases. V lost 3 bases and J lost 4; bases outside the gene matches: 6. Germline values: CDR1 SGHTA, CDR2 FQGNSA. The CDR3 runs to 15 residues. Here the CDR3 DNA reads TGTGCCAGCAGCTTGGGACAGGGAGTCGGAGAGACCCAGTACTTC. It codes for CASSLGQGVGETQYF. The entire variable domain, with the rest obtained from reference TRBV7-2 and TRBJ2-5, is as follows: GAGVSQSPSNKVTEKGKDVELRCDPISGHTALYWYRQSLGQGLEFLIYFQGNSAPDKSGLPSDRFSAERTGGSVSTLTIQRTQQEDSAVYLCASSLGQGVGETQYFGPGTRLLVL.

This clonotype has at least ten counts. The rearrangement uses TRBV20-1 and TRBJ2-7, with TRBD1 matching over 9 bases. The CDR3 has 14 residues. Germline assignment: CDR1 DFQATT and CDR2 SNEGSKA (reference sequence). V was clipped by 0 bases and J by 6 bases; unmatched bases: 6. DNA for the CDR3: TGCAGTGCTAGAGATCGAAGGACAGGGGTCGAGCAGTACTTC. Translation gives CSARDRRTGVEQYF.

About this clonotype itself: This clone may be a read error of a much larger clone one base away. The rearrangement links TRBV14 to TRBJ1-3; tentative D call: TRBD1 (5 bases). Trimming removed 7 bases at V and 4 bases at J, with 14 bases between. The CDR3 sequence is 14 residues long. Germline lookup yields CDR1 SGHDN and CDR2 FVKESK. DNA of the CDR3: TGTGCCAGCAACAAACTTCGGGGCGGAAACACCATATATTTT. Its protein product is CASNKLRGGNTIYF. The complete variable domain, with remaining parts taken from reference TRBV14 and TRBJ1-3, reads EAGVTQFPSHSVIEKGQTVTLRCDPISGHDNLYWYRRVMGKEIKFLLHFVKESKQDESGMPNNRFLAERTGGTYSTLKVQPAELEDSGVYFCASNKLRGGNTIYFGEGSWLTVV.

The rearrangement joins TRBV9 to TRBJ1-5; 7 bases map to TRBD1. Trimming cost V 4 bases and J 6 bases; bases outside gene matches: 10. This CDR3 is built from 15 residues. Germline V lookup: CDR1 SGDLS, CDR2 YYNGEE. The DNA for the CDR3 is TGTGCCAGCAGCTCTGATGGGGACAGAAGTCAGCCCCAGCATTTT. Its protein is CASSSDGDRSQPQHF. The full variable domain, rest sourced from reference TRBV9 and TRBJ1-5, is DSGVTQTPKHLITATGQRVTLRCSPRSGDLSVYWYQQSLDQGLQFLIQYYNGEERAKGNILERFSAQQFPDLHSELNLSSLELGDSALYFCASSSDGDRSQPQHFGDGTRLSIL.

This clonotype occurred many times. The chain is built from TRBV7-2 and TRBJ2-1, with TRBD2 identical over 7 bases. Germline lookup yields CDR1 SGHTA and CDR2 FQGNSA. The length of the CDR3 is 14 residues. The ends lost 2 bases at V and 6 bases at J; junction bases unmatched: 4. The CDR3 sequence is CASSLSWGGNEQFF. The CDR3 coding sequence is TGTGCCAGCAGCTTATCCTGGGGGGGCAATGAGCAGTTCTTC.

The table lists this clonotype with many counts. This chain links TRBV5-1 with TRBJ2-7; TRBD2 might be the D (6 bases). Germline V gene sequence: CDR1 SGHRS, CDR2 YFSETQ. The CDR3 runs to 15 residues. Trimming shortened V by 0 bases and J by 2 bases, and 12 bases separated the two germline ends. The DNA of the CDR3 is TGCGCCAGCAGCTTGGTCAGCGGGCCGGCCTACGAGCAGTACTTC. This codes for CASSLVSGPAYEQYF.

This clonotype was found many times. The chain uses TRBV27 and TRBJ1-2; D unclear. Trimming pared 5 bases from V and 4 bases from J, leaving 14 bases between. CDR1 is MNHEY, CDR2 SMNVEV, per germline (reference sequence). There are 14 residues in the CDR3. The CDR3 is CASSNSGPIYGYTF. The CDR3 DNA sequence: TGTGCCAGCAGTAACTCCGGACCGATCTATGGCTACACCTTC.

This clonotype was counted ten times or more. The DNA of the CDR3 is TGCGCCAGCAGCTTGGCGGGACGGCCGGTCGAGCAGTACTTC. Translation gives CASSLAGRPVEQYF. This chain links TRBV5-1 with TRBJ2-7, with D possibly being TRBD1 or TRBD2 (5 bases each). CDR1 and CDR2 from the germline V gene are SGHRS and YFSETQ. The CDR3 has 14 amino acids. V was shortened by 0 bases and J by 6 bases, with 13 bases between the two germline ends.

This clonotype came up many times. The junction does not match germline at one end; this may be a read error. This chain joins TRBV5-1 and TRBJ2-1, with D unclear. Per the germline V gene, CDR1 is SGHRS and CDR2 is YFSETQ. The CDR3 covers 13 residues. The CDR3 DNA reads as TGCGTCAGCAGCTTGGGGTTAAAGTCTGAGCAGTTCTTC. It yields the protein CVSSLGLKSEQFF.

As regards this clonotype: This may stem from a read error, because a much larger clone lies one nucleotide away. The CDR3 reads CASSFMDRRREQYF. CDR3 coding DNA: TGTGCCAGCAGTTTTATGGACAGGAGGCGGGAGCAGTACTTC. This chain uses TRBV28 with TRBJ2-7; 7 bases are a match to TRBD1. V lost 3 bases to trimming and J lost 7 bases; unmatched junction nucleotides: 9. Germline V gene sequence: CDR1 MDHEN, CDR2 SYDVKM. This CDR3 has 14 amino acids.

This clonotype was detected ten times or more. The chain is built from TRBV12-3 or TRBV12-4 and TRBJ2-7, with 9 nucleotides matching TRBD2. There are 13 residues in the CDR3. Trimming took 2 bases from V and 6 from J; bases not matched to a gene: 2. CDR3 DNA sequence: TGTGCCAGCAGTTTAAGCGGGGGGATCGAGCAGTACTTC. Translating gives CASSLSGGIEQYF.

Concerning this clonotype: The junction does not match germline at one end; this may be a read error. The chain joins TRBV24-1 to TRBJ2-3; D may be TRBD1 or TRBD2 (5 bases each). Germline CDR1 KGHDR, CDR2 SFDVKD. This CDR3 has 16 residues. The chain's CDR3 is CATSDFRGAATGTQYF. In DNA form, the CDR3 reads TGTGCCACCAGCGATTTTCGAGGGGCCGCGACGGGTACGCAGTATTTT.